This T cell receptor beta chain appears in the sequencing data of a study of cytotoxic CD8 clonotypes in ibrutinib-treated CLL. Study at large: Sequenced samples delivered averages of 255,043 productive templates and more than 75,000 productive rearrangements. Findings of the study overall: Clonality showed a rise at ibrutinib response that reversed toward baseline at progression. Clonotypes that were public were uncommon, and they contracted or stayed stable on treatment.

The method was immunoSEQ multiplex PCR; TCRdb's version includes in-frame clones alone and lacks a portion of them. Of tens of thousands of clones in the sample, roughly four fifths were seen once. As concerns this clone: The antigen is unknown.

As input for TCR beta libraries, around 2.1 micrograms of genomic DNA came from cryopreserved PBMCs. The material sequenced was PBMCs, taken before ibrutinib treatment. The receptor was derived from a human donor with chronic lymphocytic leukemia.

The CDR3 is CASSPPVGFNYGYTF. DNA of the CDR3: TGTGCCAGCTCACCACCCGTGGGCTTTAACTATGGCTACACCTTC. The V gene is TRBV18, the J gene TRBJ1-2; D is unresolved. V gave up 0 bases and J gave up 1 base, with 9 bases separating them. Germline values: CDR1 KGHSH, CDR2 LQKENI. This CDR3 is built from 15 residues.